This entry features one T cell receptor beta chain sequence. Its cognate antigen is unknown. These data belong to a study of identifying expanded T cells in peripheral blood. Study results and caveats: Approximately 1.2 clones differed between technical replicates, versus around 15 and 18 over time.

Collection occurred without any documented infections or immune events in donors. Here immunoSEQ multiplex PCR was the method, and the copy in TCRdb shows in-frame clones only, minus some. Of approximately 110,000 clones in the sample, around 89% are singletons; the top ten hold 15% to 20%. The V gene's germline CDR1 is MNHEY and CDR2 SVGAGI. V was clipped by 3 bases and J by 0 bases, with 8 bases between them. This CDR3 region has 14 residues. This sequence was found in a person aged 18 to 75 in good health. Sequences were obtained from blood. The chain couples TRBV6-5 to TRBJ1-1; D is perhaps TRBD1 (5 bases). The CDR3 loop is CASSYGGLNTEAFF. CDR3 nucleotides: TGTGCCAGCAGTTATGGGGGATTGAACACTGAAGCTTTCTTT.